This T cell receptor (beta chain) derives from a study of blood T cell repertoires in COVID-19. The method was immunoSEQ multiplex PCR; TCRdb's version includes in-frame clones alone and lacks a portion of them. The sample comprises roughly 180,000 clones, roughly four fifths of which are singletons, and approximately 10% rests with the top ten. The CDR3 runs to 15 residues. Germline V gene sequence: CDR1 MNHEY, CDR2 SVGEGT. V was trimmed by 6 bases and J by 0 bases, leaving 11 bases between them. Material: PBMCs or T cells enriched from blood (not recorded which). J is TRBJ2-2 and V is TRBV6-2 or TRBV6-3; a possible D gene is TRBD2 (5 bases). The receptor comes from a man aged 40-55 years who had recovered from COVID-19. In DNA form, the CDR3 reads TGTGCCAGCAGCCTACTAGGAGCGAACACCGGGGAGCTGTTTTTT. This translates into CASSLLGANTGELFF.